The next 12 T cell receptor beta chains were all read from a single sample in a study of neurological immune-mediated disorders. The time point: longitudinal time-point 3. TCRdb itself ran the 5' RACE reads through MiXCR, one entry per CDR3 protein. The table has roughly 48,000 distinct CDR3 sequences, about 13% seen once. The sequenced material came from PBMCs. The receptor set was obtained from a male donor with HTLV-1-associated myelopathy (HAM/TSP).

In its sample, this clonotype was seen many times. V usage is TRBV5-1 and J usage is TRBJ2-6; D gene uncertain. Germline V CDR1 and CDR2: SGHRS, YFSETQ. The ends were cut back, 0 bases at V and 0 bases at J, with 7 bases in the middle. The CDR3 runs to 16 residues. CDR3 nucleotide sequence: TGCGCCAGCAGCTTGGAGGCTATCTCTGGGGCCAACGTCCTGACTTTC. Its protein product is CASSLEAISGANVLTF.

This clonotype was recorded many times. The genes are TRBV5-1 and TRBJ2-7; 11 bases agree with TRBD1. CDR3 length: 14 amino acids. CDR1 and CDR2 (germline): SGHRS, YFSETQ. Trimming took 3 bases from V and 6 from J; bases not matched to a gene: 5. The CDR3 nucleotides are TGCGCCAGCAGCTCCGGACAGGGGGCTAGCGAGCAGTACTTC. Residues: CASSSGQGASEQYF.

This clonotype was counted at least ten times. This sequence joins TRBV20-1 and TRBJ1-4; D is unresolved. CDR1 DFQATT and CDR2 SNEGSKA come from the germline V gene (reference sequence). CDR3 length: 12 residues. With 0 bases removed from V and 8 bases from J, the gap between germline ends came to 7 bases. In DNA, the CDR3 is TGCAGTGCTAGAGAAATGGTCGAAAAACTGTTTTTT. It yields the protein CSAREMVEKLFF.

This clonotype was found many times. As DNA, the CDR3 is TGCGCCAGCAGCGAGGCAAGGATGAACACTGAAGCTTTCTTT. The encoded protein is CASSEARMNTEAFF. The chain combines TRBV5-1 with TRBJ1-1; no clear D gene. Germline values: CDR1 SGHRS, CDR2 YFSETQ. This CDR3 has 14 amino acids. Trimming cost V 4 bases and J 0 bases, with 10 bases left between them.

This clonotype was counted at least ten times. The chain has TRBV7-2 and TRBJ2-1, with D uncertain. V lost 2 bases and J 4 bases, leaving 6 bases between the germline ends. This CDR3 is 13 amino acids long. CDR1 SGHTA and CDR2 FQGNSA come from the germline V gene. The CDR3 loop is CASSLNRYNEQFF. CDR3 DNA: TGTGCCAGCAGCTTAAACAGATACAATGAGCAGTTCTTC. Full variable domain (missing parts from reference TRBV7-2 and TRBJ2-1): GAGVSQSPSNKVTEKGKDVELRCDPISGHTALYWYRQSLGQGLEFLIYFQGNSAPDKSGLPSDRFSAERTGGSVSTLTIQRTQQEDSAVYLCASSLNRYNEQFFGPGTRLTVL.

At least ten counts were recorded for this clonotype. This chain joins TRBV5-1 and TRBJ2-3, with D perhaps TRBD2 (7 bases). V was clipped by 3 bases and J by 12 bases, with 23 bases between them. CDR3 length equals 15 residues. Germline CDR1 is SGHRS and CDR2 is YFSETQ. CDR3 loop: CASSSDRGASFFQYF. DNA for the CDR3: TGCGCCAGCAGCTCGGACCGGGGGGCGAGTTTTTTTCAGTATTTT.

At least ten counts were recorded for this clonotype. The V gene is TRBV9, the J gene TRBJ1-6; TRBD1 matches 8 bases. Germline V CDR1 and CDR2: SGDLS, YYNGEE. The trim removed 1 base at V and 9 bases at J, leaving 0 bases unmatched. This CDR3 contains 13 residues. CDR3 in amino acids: CASSVTGGSPLHF. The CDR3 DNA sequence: TGTGCCAGCAGCGTAACAGGGGGTTCACCCCTCCACTTT.

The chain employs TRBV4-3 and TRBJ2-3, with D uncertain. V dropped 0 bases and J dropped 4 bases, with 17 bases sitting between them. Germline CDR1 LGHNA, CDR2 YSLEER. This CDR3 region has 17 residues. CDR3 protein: CASSQDSAVGLADTQYF. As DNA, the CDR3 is TGCGCCAGCAGCCAAGACTCCGCGGTTGGTTTAGCAGATACGCAGTATTTT.

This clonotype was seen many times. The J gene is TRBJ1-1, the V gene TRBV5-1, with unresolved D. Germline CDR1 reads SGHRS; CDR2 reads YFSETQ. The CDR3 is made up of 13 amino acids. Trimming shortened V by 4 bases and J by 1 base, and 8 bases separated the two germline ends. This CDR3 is CASSVKTNTEAFF. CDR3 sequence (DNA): TGCGCCAGCAGCGTTAAGACGAACACTGAAGCTTTCTTT. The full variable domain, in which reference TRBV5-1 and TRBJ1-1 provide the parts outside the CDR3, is KAGVTQTPRYLIKTRGQQVTLSCSPISGHRSVSWYQQTPGQGLQFLFEYFSETQRNKGNFPGRFSGRQFSNSRSEMNVSTLELGDSALYLCASSVKTNTEAFFGQGTRLTVV.

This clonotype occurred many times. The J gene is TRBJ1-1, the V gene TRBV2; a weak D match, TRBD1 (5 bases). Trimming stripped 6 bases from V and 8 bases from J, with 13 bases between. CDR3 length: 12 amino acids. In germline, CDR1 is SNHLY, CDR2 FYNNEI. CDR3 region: CASSFAGSEAFF. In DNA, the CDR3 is TGTGCCAGCAGCTTTGCAGGGTCGGAAGCTTTCTTT.

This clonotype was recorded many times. CDR3 region: CASSVEGSGNTIYF. CDR3 coding DNA: TGTGCCAGCAGCGTAGAAGGATCCGGAAACACCATATATTTT. J is TRBJ1-3 and V is TRBV9; D unresolved. CDR3 size: 14 residues. Trimming stripped 0 bases from V and 4 bases from J, with 8 bases between. CDR1 is SGDLS and CDR2 is YYNGEE in the germline V gene.

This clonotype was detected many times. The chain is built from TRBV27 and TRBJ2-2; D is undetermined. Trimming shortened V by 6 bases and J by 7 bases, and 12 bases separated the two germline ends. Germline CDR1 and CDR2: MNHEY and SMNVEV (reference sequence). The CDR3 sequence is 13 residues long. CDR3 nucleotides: TGTGCCAGCAGGACAAATCCCCACGGGGAGCTGTTTTTT. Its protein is CASRTNPHGELFF.